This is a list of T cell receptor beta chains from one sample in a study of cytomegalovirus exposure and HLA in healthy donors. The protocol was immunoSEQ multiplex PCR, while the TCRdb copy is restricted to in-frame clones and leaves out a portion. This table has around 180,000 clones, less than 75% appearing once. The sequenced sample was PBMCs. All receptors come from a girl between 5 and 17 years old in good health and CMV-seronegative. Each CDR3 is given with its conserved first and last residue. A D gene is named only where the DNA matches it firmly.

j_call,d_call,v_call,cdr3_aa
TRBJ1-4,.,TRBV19,CASSIDRLEKLFF
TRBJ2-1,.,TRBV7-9,CASSLVQRPYNEQFF
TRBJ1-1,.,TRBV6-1,CASTKPGQGTEAFF
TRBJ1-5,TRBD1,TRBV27,CASSPGTDFQPQHF
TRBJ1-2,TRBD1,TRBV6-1,CASSEGQGGFGYTF
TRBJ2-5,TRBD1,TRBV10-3,CAISDAGQAEETQYF
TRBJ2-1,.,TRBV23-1,CASSHRYNEQFF
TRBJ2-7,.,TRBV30,CAWGDSPTPYEQYF
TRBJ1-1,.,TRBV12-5,CASGLPGGNTEAFF
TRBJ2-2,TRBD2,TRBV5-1,CASSIAISGATNTGELFF
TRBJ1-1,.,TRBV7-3,CTSSLMPGWGGTEAFF
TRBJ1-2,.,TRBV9,CASSSRGGVSGYTF
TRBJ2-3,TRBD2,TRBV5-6,CASSTSGVDTRYF
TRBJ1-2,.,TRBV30,CAWSPLSDHKHYGYTF
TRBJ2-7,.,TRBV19,CASSPGQLPGYEQYF
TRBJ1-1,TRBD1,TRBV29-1,CSVQGQGATEAFF
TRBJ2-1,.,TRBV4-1,CASGLIGQLNEQFF
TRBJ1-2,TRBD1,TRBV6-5,CASSPTGVSFGYTF
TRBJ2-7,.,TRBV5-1,CASSLDGGMTYEQYF
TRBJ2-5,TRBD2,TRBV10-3,CAIRVSSGGGETQYF
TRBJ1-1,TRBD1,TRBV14,CASSGTGAGREAFF
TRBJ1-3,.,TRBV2,CASWGGGSGNTIYF
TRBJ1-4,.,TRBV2,CASSGTGDSNEKLFF
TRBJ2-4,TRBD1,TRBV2,CASRPTGGRTKNIQYF
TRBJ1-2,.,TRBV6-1,CASSGTPSGYTF
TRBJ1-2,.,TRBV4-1,CASSQANLDSGYHYGYTF
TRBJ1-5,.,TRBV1,CTSSQESTDRVNQPQHF
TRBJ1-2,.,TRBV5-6,CASSLAGGDGYTF
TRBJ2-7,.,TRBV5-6,CASSLSLRGRYEQYF